The 14 T cell receptor beta chains below come from one sample, sequenced in a study of cytomegalovirus exposure and HLA in healthy donors. Researchers ran the PCR with 60 Vbeta and 13 Jbeta primers. Here immunoSEQ multiplex PCR was the method, and the copy in TCRdb shows in-frame clones only, minus some. The profile shows fewer than 250,000 clones, around 80% of them singletons. Sequencing used PBMCs. The receptors were sampled from a girl aged 2-9 years in good health and CMV-seronegative.

This rearrangement joins TRBV7-8 to TRBJ2-2, with 7 bases lining up with TRBD1. CDR1 is SGHVS and CDR2 is FQNEAQ in the germline V gene. V was pared by 8 bases and J by 6 bases, with 12 bases of the junction left unmatched. This CDR3 comprises 15 residues. As DNA, the CDR3 is TGTGCCAGCGGGTTGACAGGGTGGTCGCCCGGGGAGCTGTTTTTT. Its protein is CASGLTGWSPGELFF.

J is TRBJ2-3 and V is TRBV9; maybe TRBD2 (5 bases). The CDR3 is 14 residues long. Between the trimmed V and J ends, which lost 3 bases and 0 bases, there was a span of 8 bases. The V gene's germline CDR1 is SGDLS and CDR2 YYNGEE. CDR3 sequence (DNA): TGTGCCAGCAGCGACCGGGGTAGCACAGATACGCAGTATTTT. Translating it yields CASSDRGSTDTQYF.

The chain links TRBV10-3 to TRBJ2-7, with D perhaps matching TRBD1 (5 bases). The V end was cut by 0 bases, the J end by 2 bases, with 11 bases between. The CDR3 length is 15 residues. Per the germline V gene, CDR1 is ENHRY and CDR2 is SYGVKD. CDR3 in DNA: TGTGCCATCAGTGAGTCAAACAGGTCGACCTACGAGCAGTACTTC. Encoded protein: CAISESNRSTYEQYF.

The chain uses TRBV18 and TRBJ1-1; D perhaps matches TRBD1 (6 bases). CDR3 length: 14 amino acids. Germline values: CDR1 KGHSH, CDR2 LQKENI. V gave up 3 bases and J gave up 2 bases, with 10 bases separating them. This CDR3 is CASSPVGGNTEAFF. The CDR3 DNA is TGTGCCAGCTCACCCGTAGGGGGTAACACTGAAGCTTTCTTT.

The rearrangement joins TRBV10-2 to TRBJ2-7; the D gene is possibly TRBD1 (5 bases). The germline gives CDR1 WSHSY, CDR2 SAAADI. Trimming removed 5 bases from V and 2 bases from J, with 10 bases in between. The CDR3 has 13 residues. CDR3 loop: CASSKVGPYEQYF. The CDR3 DNA reads TGCGCCAGCAGTAAAGTGGGGCCCTACGAGCAGTACTTC.

V gene TRBV6-5 combines with J gene TRBJ1-1; 9 bases map to TRBD1. The CDR3 loop spans 15 amino acids. J lost 6 bases, V lost 6 bases, and 11 bases had no gene match. Per the germline V gene, CDR1 is MNHEY and CDR2 is SVGAGI. The CDR3 sequence: CASRNPGQGRAEAFF. The DNA of the CDR3 is TGTGCCAGCAGGAATCCGGGACAGGGACGCGCTGAAGCTTTCTTT.

The chain employs TRBV6-6 and TRBJ2-5, with D tentatively TRBD1 (5 bases). The end of the DNA fits TRBJ2-7 better, so the J call may be wrong. Per germline, CDR1 MNHNY and CDR2 SVGAGI (reference sequence). The CDR3 consists of 11 residues. As DNA, the CDR3 is TGTGCCAGCAAGGGGTCCTACGAGCAGTACTTC. Its protein product is CASKGSYEQYF.

The chain uses TRBV12-5 and TRBJ2-7; the D gene is possibly TRBD2 (6 bases). CDR1 LGHNT and CDR2 FRNRAP come from the germline V gene. The CDR3 length is 14 residues. The CDR3 spells CARAGTMSSYEQYF. In nucleotides, the CDR3 is TGTGCCAGAGCGGGCACTATGAGCTCCTACGAGCAGTACTTC.

The chain has TRBV10-3 and TRBJ2-3; 10 bases agree with TRBD1. Trimming cost V 6 bases and J 4 bases; bases outside gene matches: 10. The CDR3 has 16 residues. Per germline, CDR1 ENHRY and CDR2 SYGVKD. CDR3 region: CAIRDRGHSTPDTQYF. CDR3 nucleotide sequence: TGTGCCATCAGAGACAGGGGGCATTCAACCCCAGATACGCAGTATTTT.

The chain couples TRBV5-4 to TRBJ2-2; 12 nucleotides match TRBD2. The CDR3 is 16 residues long. V shed 4 bases, J shed 4 bases, and the junction held 5 bases outside the gene matches. Germline V gene lookup returns CDR1 SGHNT and CDR2 YYREEE (reference sequence). The DNA of the CDR3 is TGTGCCAGCAGCCATCTAGCGGGGGGGATCACCGGGGAGCTGTTTTTT. Its protein is CASSHLAGGITGELFF.

This chain links TRBV5-6 with TRBJ1-1; D unclear. Germline V gene data show CDR1 as SGHDT and CDR2 as YYEEEE. The CDR3 sequence is 13 residues long. The V gene lost 4 bases and the J gene lost 0 bases, with 7 bases spanning the gap. CDR3 sequence reads: CASSQTVNTEAFF. CDR3 sequence (DNA): TGTGCCAGCAGCCAGACTGTGAACACTGAAGCTTTCTTT.

The V gene is TRBV29-1, the J gene TRBJ1-2; D not resolved. Looked up from germline, CDR1 is SQVTM and CDR2 is ANQGSEA. There are 13 residues in the CDR3. V was trimmed by 3 bases and J by 2 bases, leaving 10 bases between them. In nucleotides, the CDR3 is TGCAGCGTTGATGAGAATTTAAACTATGGCTACACCTTC. Translation: CSVDENLNYGYTF.

The genes are TRBV18 and TRBJ1-5, with D possibly TRBD1 on 5 matching bases. This CDR3 region has 16 residues. Germline values: CDR1 KGHSH, CDR2 LQKENI. V was pared by 4 bases and J by 3 bases, with 16 bases between. CDR3 sequence: CASSQTGRGYNQPQHF. The DNA of the CDR3 is TGTGCCAGCTCACAAACAGGCCGCGGATACAATCAGCCCCAGCATTTT.

This clone has a single count. This chain's CDR3 is CASSKVLAGSPYEQYF. The DNA of the CDR3 is TGTGCCAGCAGCAAAGTACTAGCGGGATCGCCCTACGAGCAGTACTTC. This sequence joins TRBV21-1 and TRBJ2-7; the table names TRBD2, a call not compared with the DNA. TRBV21-1 has pseudogene status. This CDR3 spans 16 amino acids.